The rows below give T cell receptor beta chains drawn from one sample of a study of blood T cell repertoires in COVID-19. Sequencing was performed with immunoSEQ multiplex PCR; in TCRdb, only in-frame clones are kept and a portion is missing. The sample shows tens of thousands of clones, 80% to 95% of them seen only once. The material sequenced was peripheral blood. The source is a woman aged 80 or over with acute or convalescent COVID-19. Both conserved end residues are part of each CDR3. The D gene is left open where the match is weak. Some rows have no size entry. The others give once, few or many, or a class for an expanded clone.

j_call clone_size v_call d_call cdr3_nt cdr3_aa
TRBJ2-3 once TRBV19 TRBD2 TGTGCCAGTAGTAAACCGGGACTAGGGTCGGCGTACGGAGATACGCAGTATTTT CASSKPGLGSAYGDTQYF
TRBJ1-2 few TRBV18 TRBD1 TGTGCCAGCTCACCAGGACAGGGCTACGGTGGCTACACCTTC CASSPGQGYGGYTF
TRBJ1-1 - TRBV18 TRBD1 TGTGCCAGCTCTCCGATGACAGGGGGCGCGGGCACTGAAGCTTTCTTT CASSPMTGGAGTEAFF
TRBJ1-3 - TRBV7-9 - TGTGCCAGCATGTTGCGTACTGGAAACACCATATATTTT CASMLRTGNTIYF
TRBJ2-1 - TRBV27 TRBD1 TGTGCCAGCAGTTTGATAACCGGGACAGGGATAGACAATGAGCAGTTCTTC CASSLITGTGIDNEQFF
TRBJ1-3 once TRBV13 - TGTGCCAGCAGCTTCGACAGGGGAAACACCATATATTTT CASSFDRGNTIYF
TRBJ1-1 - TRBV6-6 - TGTGCCAGCAGTCCCACCCAGGGTAGGACTGAAGCTTTCTTT CASSPTQGRTEAFF
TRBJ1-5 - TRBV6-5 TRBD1 TGTGCCAGCACCCTGGGACAGTTCAATCAGCCCCAGCATTTT CASTLGQFNQPQHF
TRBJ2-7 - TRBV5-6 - TGTGCCAGCAGCTTGGACTCCCACCCCACCTCCTACGAGCAGTACTTC CASSLDSHPTSYEQYF
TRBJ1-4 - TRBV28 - TGTGCCAGCACTCTACAGGGTGGAAAACTGTTTTTT CASTLQGGKLFF
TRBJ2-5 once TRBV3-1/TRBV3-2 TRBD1 TGTGCCAGCAGCCAAGGTGTGCCGGGGACAGGTCAAGAGACCCAGTACTTC CASSQGVPGTGQETQYF
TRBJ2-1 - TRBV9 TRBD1 TGTGCCAGCAGCGTAGAGGGGGCGTCCTACAATGAGCAGTTCTTC CASSVEGASYNEQFF
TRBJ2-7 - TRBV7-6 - TGTGCCAGCAGTCCCCCTAGGACTCAACTCTTAAGCGGGTCCTACGAGCAGTACTTC CASSPPRTQLLSGSYEQYF
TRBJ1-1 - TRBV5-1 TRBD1 TGCGCCAGCAGCTTGGGACAGGGGAACTTCATGAACACTGAAGCTTTCTTT CASSLGQGNFMNTEAFF
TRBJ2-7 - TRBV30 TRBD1 TGTGCCTCTAAGGGACAGCTAAACTACGAGCAGTACTTC CASKGQLNYEQYF